This passage covers 15 T cell receptor beta chains from one sample sequenced in a study of blood T cell repertoires in COVID-19. Generated by immunoSEQ multiplex PCR, the TCRdb table keeps only in-frame clones and is missing some. The sample carries 150,000 to 200,000 clones, around nine tenths recorded once. The source material was peripheral blood. These receptors all stem from a man between 18 and 29 years old with active or convalescent COVID-19.

Of note for this clone: Other DNA sequences in this specimen translate into the identical CDR3. This sequence joins TRBV5-1 and TRBJ2-7, with D possibly being TRBD1 (6 bases). CDR1 SGHRS and CDR2 YFSETQ come from the germline V gene. V lost 3 bases, J lost 2 bases, and 9 bases lay in between. This CDR3 contains 13 residues. CDR3 sequence (DNA): TGCGCCAGCAGCTGGTCAGGGGCCTACGAGCAGTACTTC. It is translated as CASSWSGAYEQYF.

This clone came up a few times. The chain combines TRBV11-3 with TRBJ1-1; no clear D gene. CDR3 size: 13 residues. V was clipped by 5 bases and J by 1 base, with 8 bases between them. Germline V gene sequence: CDR1 SGHNT, CDR2 YENEEA. CDR3 protein: CASSHFKNTEAFF. The CDR3 nucleotides are TGTGCCAGCAGCCATTTCAAGAACACTGAAGCTTTCTTT.

This chain joins TRBV19 and TRBJ1-5, with D unresolved. V was clipped by 4 bases and J by 2 bases, with 9 bases between them. Per germline, CDR1 LNHDA and CDR2 SQIVND (reference sequence). The CDR3 has 14 amino acids. CDR3 bases: TGTGCCAGTAGTAGTGACTCACGCAATCAGCCCCAGCATTTT. Translated, it gives CASSSDSRNQPQHF.

This chain uses TRBV28 with TRBJ2-2; 8 nucleotides match TRBD2. CDR1 and CDR2 (germline): MDHEN, SYDVKM. V shed 6 bases and J 6 bases; nucleotides not matched to a gene: 0. The CDR3 length is 12 residues. The CDR3 loop is CASRREAGELFF. The CDR3 coding sequence is TGTGCCAGCAGGCGGGAGGCCGGGGAGCTGTTTTTT. The whole variable domain, filled in from reference TRBV28 and TRBJ2-2, reads DVKVTQSSRYLVKRTGEKVFLECVQDMDHENMFWYRQDPGLGLRLIYFSYDVKMKEKGDIPEGYSVSREKKERFSLILESASTNQTSMYLCASRREAGELFFGEGSRLTVL.

V and J are TRBV10-3 and TRBJ2-7, with a tentative D call TRBD1 (6 bases). V lost 11 bases and J 3 bases, leaving 17 bases between the germline ends. The CDR3 is 13 residues long. Germline lookup yields CDR1 ENHRY and CDR2 SYGVKD. The CDR3 loop is CASGSDSVYEQYV. The DNA for the CDR3 is TGTGCCTCAGGCTCGGACAGCGTCTACGAGCAGTACGTC.

The V gene is TRBV19, the J gene TRBJ1-1; D unclear. Germline CDR1 reads LNHDA; CDR2 reads SQIVND (reference sequence). Trimming removed 1 base from V and 6 bases from J, with 15 bases in between. The CDR3 loop spans 15 amino acids. CDR3: CASSIGAPFPPEAFF. The CDR3 DNA follows: TGTGCCAGTAGTATAGGAGCCCCCTTCCCTCCTGAAGCTTTCTTT.

With respect to this clone: Additional DNA sequences in this sample encode the identical CDR3. The CDR3 is CSAKTGYEQYV. As DNA, the CDR3 is TGCAGTGCTAAGACAGGGTACGAGCAGTACGTC. The chain has TRBV20-1 and TRBJ2-7, with 7 nucleotides matching TRBD1. CDR3 length: 11 residues. V lost 4 bases and J lost 4; bases outside the gene matches: 1. Germline V lookup: CDR1 DFQATT, CDR2 SNEGSKA (reference sequence).

The chain is built from TRBV6-5 and TRBJ1-1; no clear D gene. The CDR3 contains 14 residues. The germline gives CDR1 MNHEY, CDR2 SVGAGI. Trimming stripped 0 bases from V and 9 bases from J, with 14 bases between. The CDR3 bases are TGTGCCAGCAGTTACTCCAGCCCCCCGAGGAAAGCTTTCTTT. Translating gives CASSYSSPPRKAFF.

The gene calls are TRBV24-1 and TRBJ2-3; TRBD1 agrees at 7 bases. V dropped 10 bases and J dropped 8; count of bases not matched to a gene: 8. The CDR3 has 12 amino acids. The germline V gene encodes CDR1 KGHDR and CDR2 SFDVKD. CDR3 in amino acids: CATGQVRVTQYF. The CDR3 nucleotides are TGTGCCACTGGACAGGTGCGCGTTACGCAGTATTTT.

This chain joins TRBV11-2 and TRBJ2-7, with 12 bases that match TRBD2. From germline, CDR1 is SGHAT and CDR2 FQNNGV. The ends lost 2 bases at V and 5 bases at J; junction bases unmatched: 7. The CDR3 totals 16 residues. The CDR3 bases are TGTGCCAGCAGCTTATCAGGGGGACTAGCGGGTGACGAGCAGTACTTC. This translates into CASSLSGGLAGDEQYF.

This rearrangement joins TRBV30 to TRBJ1-3; D is undetermined. This CDR3 comprises 14 residues. V was pared by 2 bases and J by 2 bases, with 10 bases between. Germline-derived CDR1 and CDR2 are GTSNPN and SVGIG (reference sequence). The DNA of the CDR3 is TGTGCCTGGAGTACATCGTCCCCTGGAAACACCATATATTTT. Protein: CAWSTSSPGNTIYF.

V is TRBV7-6 and J is TRBJ2-7; D is unclear. Germline V gene sequence: CDR1 SGHVS, CDR2 FNYEAQ. The length of the CDR3 is 19 residues. V shed 5 bases and J shed 3 bases, with 29 bases lying between them. This CDR3 is CASSHRRPVPPMNYYEQYV. The CDR3 DNA reads as TGTGCCAGCAGCCACCGGCGGCCCGTCCCCCCTATGAACTACTACGAGCAGTACGTC.

This chain links TRBV5-1 with TRBJ2-5; TRBD2 might be the D (7 bases). Trimming shortened V by 4 bases and J by 5 bases, and 18 bases separated the two germline ends. This CDR3 contains 15 residues. In germline, CDR1 is SGHRS, CDR2 YFSETQ. As DNA, the CDR3 is TGCGCCAGCAGCCCCGCTATGGGGGGGCTGGAGACCCAGTACTTC. Translated: CASSPAMGGLETQYF.

V and J are TRBV5-1 and TRBJ1-2; 7 bases are a match to TRBD1. The CDR3 consists of 16 residues. Trimming removed 4 bases from V and 5 bases from J; junction bases left unmatched: 14. Germline values: CDR1 SGHRS, CDR2 YFSETQ. CDR3 region: CASSTGQTAKEYGYTF. CDR3 coding DNA: TGCGCCAGCAGCACGGGACAGACAGCAAAGGAATATGGCTACACCTTC.

V and J are TRBV27 and TRBJ2-5; 8 bases map to TRBD1. The ends lost 5 bases at V and 4 bases at J; junction bases unmatched: 9. The germline gives CDR1 MNHEY, CDR2 SMNVEV (reference sequence). CDR3 size: 15 residues. In DNA form, the CDR3 reads TGTGCCAGCAGTGTCACAGGGGGATACTTAGAGACCCAGTACTTC. Residues: CASSVTGGYLETQYF.